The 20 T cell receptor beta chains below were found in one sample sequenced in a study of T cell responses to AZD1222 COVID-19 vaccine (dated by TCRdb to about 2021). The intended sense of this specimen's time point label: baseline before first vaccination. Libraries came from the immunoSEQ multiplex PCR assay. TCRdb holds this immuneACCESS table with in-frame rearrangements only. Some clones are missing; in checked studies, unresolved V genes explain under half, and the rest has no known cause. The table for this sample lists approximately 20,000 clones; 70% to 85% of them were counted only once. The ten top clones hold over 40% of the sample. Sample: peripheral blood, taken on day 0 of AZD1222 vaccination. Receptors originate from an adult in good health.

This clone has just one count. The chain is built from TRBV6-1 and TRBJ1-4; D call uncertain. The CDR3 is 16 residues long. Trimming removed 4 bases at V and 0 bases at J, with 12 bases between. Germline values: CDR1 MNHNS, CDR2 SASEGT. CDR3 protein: CASSVGRFPTNEKLFF. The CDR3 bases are TGTGCCAGCAGTGTGGGCAGGTTCCCAACTAATGAAAAACTGTTTTTT.

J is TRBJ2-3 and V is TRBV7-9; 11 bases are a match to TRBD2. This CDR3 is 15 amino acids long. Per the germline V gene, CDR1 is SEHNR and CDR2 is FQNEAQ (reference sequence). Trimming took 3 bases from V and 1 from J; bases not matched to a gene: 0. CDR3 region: CASSLGLAGTDTQYF. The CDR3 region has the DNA TGTGCCAGCAGCTTGGGACTAGCGGGCACAGATACGCAGTATTTT.

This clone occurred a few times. Here the CDR3 reads CASSALAGVFGDTQYF. DNA of the CDR3: TGCGCCAGCTCGGCACTAGCGGGGGTTTTCGGAGATACGCAGTATTTT. The chain recombines TRBV10-2 with TRBJ2-3; TRBD2 matches 11 bases. The CDR3 runs to 16 residues. After removal of 8 bases from V and 5 bases from J, the junction contained 12 bases not matched to a gene. Germline lookup yields CDR1 WSHSY and CDR2 SAAADI.

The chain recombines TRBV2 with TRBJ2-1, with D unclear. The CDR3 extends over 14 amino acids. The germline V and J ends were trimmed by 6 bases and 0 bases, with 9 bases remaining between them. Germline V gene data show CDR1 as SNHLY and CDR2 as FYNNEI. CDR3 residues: CASRAGSSYNEQFF. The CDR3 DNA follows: TGTGCCAGCAGGGCCGGTAGCTCCTACAATGAGCAGTTCTTC.

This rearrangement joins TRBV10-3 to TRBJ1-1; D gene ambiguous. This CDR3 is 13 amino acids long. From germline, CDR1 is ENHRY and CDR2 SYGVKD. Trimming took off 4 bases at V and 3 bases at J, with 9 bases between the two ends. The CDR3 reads CAISGQADTEAFF. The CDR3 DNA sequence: TGTGCCATCAGTGGGCAGGCCGACACTGAAGCTTTCTTT.

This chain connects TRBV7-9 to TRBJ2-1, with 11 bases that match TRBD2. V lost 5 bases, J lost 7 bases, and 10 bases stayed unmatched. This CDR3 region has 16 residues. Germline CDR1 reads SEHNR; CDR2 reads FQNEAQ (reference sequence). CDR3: CASSPPGTSGLNEQFF. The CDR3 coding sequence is TGTGCCAGCAGCCCTCCCGGGACTAGCGGACTGAATGAGCAGTTCTTC.

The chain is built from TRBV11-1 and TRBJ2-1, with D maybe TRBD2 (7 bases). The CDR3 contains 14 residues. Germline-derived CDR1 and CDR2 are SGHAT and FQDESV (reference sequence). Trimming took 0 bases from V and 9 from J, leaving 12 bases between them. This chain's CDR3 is CASSLALRGAEQFF. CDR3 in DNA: TGTGCCAGCAGCTTAGCGTTACGGGGGGCTGAGCAGTTCTTC.

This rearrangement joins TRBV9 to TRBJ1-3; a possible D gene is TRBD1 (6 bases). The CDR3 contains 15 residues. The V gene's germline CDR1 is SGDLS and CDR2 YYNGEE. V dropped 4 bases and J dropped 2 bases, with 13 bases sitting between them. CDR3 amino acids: CASSSQQGAGNTIYF. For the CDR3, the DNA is TGTGCCAGCAGCTCCCAACAGGGCGCTGGAAACACCATATATTTT.

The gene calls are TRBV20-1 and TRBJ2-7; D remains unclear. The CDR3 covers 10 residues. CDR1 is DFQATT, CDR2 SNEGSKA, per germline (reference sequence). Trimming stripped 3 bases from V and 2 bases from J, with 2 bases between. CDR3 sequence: CSASTYEQYF. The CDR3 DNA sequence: TGCAGTGCTAGCACCTACGAGCAGTACTTC.

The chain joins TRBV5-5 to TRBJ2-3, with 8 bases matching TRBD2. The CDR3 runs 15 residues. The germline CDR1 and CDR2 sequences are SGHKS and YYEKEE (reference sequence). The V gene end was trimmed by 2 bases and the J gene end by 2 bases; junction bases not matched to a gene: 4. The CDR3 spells CASSFSGEITDTQYF. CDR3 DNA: TGTGCCAGCAGCTTTAGCGGGGAGATCACAGATACGCAGTATTTT.

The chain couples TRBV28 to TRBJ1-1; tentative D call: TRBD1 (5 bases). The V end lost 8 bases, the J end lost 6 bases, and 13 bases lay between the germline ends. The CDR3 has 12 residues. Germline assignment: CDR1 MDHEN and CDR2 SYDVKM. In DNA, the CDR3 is TGTGCCAGCGGCTCAACAGGACCTGAAGCTTTCTTT. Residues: CASGSTGPEAFF.

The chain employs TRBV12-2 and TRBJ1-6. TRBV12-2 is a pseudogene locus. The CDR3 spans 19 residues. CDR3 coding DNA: TGTGCAAGTCGCTCCCTCCCGGCGCAGACTAACTCCTATAATTCACCCCTCCACTTT. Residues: CASRSLPAQTNSYNSPLHF.

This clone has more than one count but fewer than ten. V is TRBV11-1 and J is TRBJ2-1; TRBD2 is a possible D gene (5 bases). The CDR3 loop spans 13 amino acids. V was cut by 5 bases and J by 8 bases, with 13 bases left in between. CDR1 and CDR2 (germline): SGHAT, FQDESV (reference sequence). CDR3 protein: CASSPRGIDEQFF. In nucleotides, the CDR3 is TGTGCCAGCAGCCCGAGAGGGATCGATGAGCAGTTCTTC.

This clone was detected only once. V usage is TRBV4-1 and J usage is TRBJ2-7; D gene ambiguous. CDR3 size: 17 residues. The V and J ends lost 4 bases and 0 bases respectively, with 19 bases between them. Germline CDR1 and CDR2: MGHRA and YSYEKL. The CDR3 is CASSPEAFIDGSYEQYF. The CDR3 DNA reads TGCGCCAGCAGCCCCGAAGCCTTTATAGACGGCTCCTACGAGCAGTACTTC.

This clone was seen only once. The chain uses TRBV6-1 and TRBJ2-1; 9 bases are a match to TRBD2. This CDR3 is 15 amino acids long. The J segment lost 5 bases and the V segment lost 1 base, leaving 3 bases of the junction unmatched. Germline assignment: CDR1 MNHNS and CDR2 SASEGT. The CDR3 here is CASSEGLAEHNEQFF. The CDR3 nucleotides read TGTGCCAGCAGTGAAGGACTAGCGGAGCACAATGAGCAGTTCTTC.

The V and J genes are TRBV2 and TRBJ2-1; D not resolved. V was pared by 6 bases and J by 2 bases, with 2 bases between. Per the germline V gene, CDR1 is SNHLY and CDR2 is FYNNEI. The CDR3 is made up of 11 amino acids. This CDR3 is CASSPYNEQFF. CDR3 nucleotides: TGTGCCAGCAGCCCCTACAATGAGCAGTTCTTC.

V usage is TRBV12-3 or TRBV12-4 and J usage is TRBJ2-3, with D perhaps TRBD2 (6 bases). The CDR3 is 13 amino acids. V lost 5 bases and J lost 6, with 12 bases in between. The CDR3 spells CASSDGGRDTQYF. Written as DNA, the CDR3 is TGTGCCAGCAGTGACGGAGGGCGGGATACGCAGTATTTT.

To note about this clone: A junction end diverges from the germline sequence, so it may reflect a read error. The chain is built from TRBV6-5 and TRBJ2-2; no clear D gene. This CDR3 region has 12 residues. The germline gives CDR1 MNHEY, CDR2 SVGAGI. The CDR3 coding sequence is TGTGCCAGCAGACGCTACACCGGAGAGCTGTTTTTT. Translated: CASRRYTGELFF.

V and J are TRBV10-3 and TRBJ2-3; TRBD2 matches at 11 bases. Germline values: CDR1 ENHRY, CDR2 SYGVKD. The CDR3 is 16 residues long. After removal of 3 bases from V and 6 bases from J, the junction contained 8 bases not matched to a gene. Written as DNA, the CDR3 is TGTGCCATCAGTGAAAGGGGTAGCGGGGGGGCGGATACGCAGTATTTT. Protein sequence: CAISERGSGGADTQYF.

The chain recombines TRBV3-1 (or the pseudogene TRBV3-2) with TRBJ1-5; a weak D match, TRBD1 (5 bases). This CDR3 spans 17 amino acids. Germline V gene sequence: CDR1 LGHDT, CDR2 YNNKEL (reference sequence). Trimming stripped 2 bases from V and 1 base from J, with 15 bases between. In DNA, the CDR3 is TGTGCCAGCAGCCAAAGTTTTGGGGGATTGAGCAATCAGCCCCAGCATTTT. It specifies CASSQSFGGLSNQPQHF.